This T cell receptor beta chain was sequenced during a study of early T cells in non-severe SARS-CoV-2 infection. Study-level background: Whole-blood bulk RNA, unsorted, was sequenced, and chains were unpaired. Study results and caveats: Lookups in VDJdb leaned toward anti-spike CD8 responses and missed private and CD4 specificities.

Germline V CDR1 and CDR2: MNHEY, SVGAGI. V was pared by 0 bases and J by 2 bases, with 16 bases between. The CDR3 is 17 amino acids. The sample holds many counts of this clonotype. Its cognate antigen is unknown. Individual cDNA molecules were tagged with unique molecular identifiers, the study reported. TCRdb processed the 5' RACE reads anew with MiXCR; each CDR3 protein has one entry. The data contain fewer than 50,000 distinct CDR3 sequences, around 6.9% of them seen just once; the ten biggest clones take up approximately 2.6%. The sequenced sample was whole blood, obtained at baseline. This sequence joins TRBV6-5 and TRBJ1-1; D ambiguous. This clonotype originated in an adult who was a healthcare worker with PCR-confirmed SARS-CoV-2 infection or an uninfected control (not recorded which). The CDR3 protein is CASSYSTGGTSNTEAFF. The CDR3 bases are TGTGCCAGCAGTTACTCGACGGGAGGCACTTCCAACACTGAAGCTTTCTTT.